This TCR beta chain comes out of a study of metastatic and nonmetastatic thyroid tumors. Study as a whole: The study looked at repertoires side by side in blood and in tumor or nodule tissue from malignant and benign thyroid patients. General study results and limits: It was reported that TCR beta diversity was significantly higher in malignant thyroid tumors than benign nodules, in blood and tumor.

Authors' data handling: For papillary thyroid cancer, a distant-metastasis classifier was constructed from CDR3 differences observed across clinicopathological groups. TCRdb used MiXCR to call clones anew from the PCR reads. V and J calls and clone size were set by TCRdb, not the authors. The repertoire holds around 20,000 clones, with roughly a quarter as singletons. This clone was seen at least ten times. Its antigen is unidentified. Before thyroid surgery, none of the patients had received any treatment. Sequences were obtained from tumor tissue. The receptor comes from a female donor with papillary thyroid cancer or a benign thyroid nodule (not recorded which). Some clones in this sample may be carry-over from other donors' samples.

The CDR3 is CASSIDKGGYNEQFF. The CDR3 DNA is TGTGCCAGTAGTATAGATAAGGGCGGTTACAATGAGCAGTTCTTC. The V and J genes are TRBV19 and TRBJ2-1; no reliable D call. This CDR3 spans 15 amino acids. Trimming removed 0 bases from V and 4 bases from J, with 10 bases in between. The germline CDR1 and CDR2 sequences are LNHDA and SQIVND (reference sequence).